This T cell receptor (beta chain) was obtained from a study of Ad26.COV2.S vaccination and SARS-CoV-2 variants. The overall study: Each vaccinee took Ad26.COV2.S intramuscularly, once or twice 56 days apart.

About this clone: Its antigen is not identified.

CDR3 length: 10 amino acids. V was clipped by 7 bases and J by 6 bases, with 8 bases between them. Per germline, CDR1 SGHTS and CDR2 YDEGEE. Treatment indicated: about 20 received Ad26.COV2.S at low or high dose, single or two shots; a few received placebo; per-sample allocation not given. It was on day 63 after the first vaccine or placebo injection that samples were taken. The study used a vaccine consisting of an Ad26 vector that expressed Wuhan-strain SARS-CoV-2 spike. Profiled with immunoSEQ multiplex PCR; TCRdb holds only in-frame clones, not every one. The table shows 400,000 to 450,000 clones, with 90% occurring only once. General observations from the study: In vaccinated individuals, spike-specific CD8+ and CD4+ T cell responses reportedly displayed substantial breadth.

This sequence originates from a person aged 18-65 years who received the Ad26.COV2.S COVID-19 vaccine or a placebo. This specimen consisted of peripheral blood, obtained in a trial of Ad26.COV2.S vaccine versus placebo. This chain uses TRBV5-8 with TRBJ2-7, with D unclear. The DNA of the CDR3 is TGTGCCAGCGCATGGATCGAGCAGTACTTC. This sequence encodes CASAWIEQYF.